The entry below gives a single T cell receptor beta chain sequence along with its context. Antigen specificity is unknown. This CDR3 spans 15 amino acids. V was clipped by 6 bases and J by 1 base, with 13 bases between them. Germline CDR1 and CDR2: LNHDA and SQIVND (reference sequence). The data are from a study of brain T cells in children with intractable seizures. Sequencing was performed with immunoSEQ multiplex PCR; in TCRdb, only in-frame clones are kept and a portion is missing. Of 300,000 to 400,000 clones detected, about 94% appear once; the ten largest clones hold about 5.8%. Time point: blood from clinic visit 5 months post-surgery; TSC patient then seizure free. Overall study results and limits: Patients' HCMV serostatus was unknown; virus specificity rests on CDR3 similarity alone. Pre-surgery blood may have been undersampled, hiding some clones.

The chain couples TRBV19 to TRBJ1-5; D unclear. The origin of this receptor is a boy under two years old with tuberous sclerosis and intractable seizures. This specimen was peripheral blood, taken approximately 5 months after surgery. The CDR3 is CASRWEGRSNQPQHF. The CDR3 region has the DNA TGTGCCAGTAGATGGGAGGGAAGGAGCAATCAGCCCCAGCATTTT.